The sample holds many counts of the clone carrying this T cell receptor (beta chain). What it recognizes is unknown. The length of the CDR3 is 12 residues. Trimming removed 5 bases from V and 5 bases from J, with 6 bases in between. Germline assignment: CDR1 ENHRY and CDR2 SYGVKD. This sample was taken from a study of neurological immune-mediated disorders. Regarding the study as a whole: Private repertoires in all groups were suggested, as expanded clones shared no CDR3 amino acid sequences across subjects. TCR clonal expansion peaked in HTLV-1-associated myelopathy patients and was lowest in multiple sclerosis patients.

5'RACE generated cDNA with 10-nucleotide random UMIs. The output of every sequencing run, over 190 million TCR-beta sequences, came from 15-18 subjects. TCRdb re-derived calls from the 5' RACE reads in MiXCR, one entry per CDR3 protein. The sample holds around 50,000 distinct CDR3 sequences; 3% to 4.5% are singletons and the top ten take over 5%. The receptor comes from a man in his sixties with multiple sclerosis. Sequencing was carried out using PBMCs. The chain joins TRBV10-3 to TRBJ2-2; no firm D call. The CDR3 spells CAISRGTGELFF. The CDR3 DNA reads as TGTGCCATCAGTAGAGGTACCGGGGAGCTGTTTTTT.